This TCR beta chain originates from a study of a mutant IDH1 vaccine in newly diagnosed glioma. This clone was detected once. Its specificity is unknown. CDR1 and CDR2 (germline): MGHRA, YSYEKL. Trimming left V 0 bases short and J 7 bases short, with 19 bases between. The CDR3 loop spans 17 amino acids. The assay was immunoSEQ multiplex PCR, and TCRdb's table has in-frame clones only and misses some. The sample has approximately 35,000 clones, approximately 87% seen once. Time point denoted: week 23, last vaccination. A single vaccine dose contained 300 ug of mutant IDH1 20-mer peptide, and topical imiquimod was used with it.

The chain is built from TRBV4-1 and TRBJ1-5, with a weak D call TRBD1 (5 bases). Sample: PBMCs, taken from a glioma patient whose treatment included an IDH1 peptide vaccine. The receptor was isolated from a man in his forties with glioma. This chain's CDR3 is CASSQDGLGESVQPQHF. In DNA, the CDR3 is TGCGCCAGCAGCCAAGATGGTTTGGGGGAATCGGTACAGCCCCAGCATTTT.